The T cell receptor beta chain described here comes from a study of blood T cell repertoires in COVID-19 (TCRdb year 2020). Describing the broader study: Samples from collaborators originated in the United States, Italy and Spain and spanned both the acute and convalescent phases of COVID-19. Samples came from the ongoing ImmuneRACE study (first 160 participants) plus 1,254 subjects from 6 global collaborators. Nearly every sample came with metadata listing a de-identified subject ID, COVID-19 status, age in years and sex. HLA class I and class II types, where available, came from metadata supplied by the sample provider rather than from assay-based typing. Subjects who had been exposed to COVID-19, were actively infected with it, or had recovered from it provided the deeply sampled blood TCRbeta repertoires that made up the dataset. The repertoires were made available in a free public database intended to serve as a resource for research on the immune response to SARS-CoV-2. The prospective study material was composed of cDNA or gDNA derived from T cells, B-cell-depleted T cells, or PBMCs. Points the paper makes about the study in general: The amount of clinical and demographic metadata varied by source and participant and was provided uncurated.

TCRbeta CDR3 regions were amplified from genomic DNA by means of the immunoSEQ Assay, a bias-controlled multiplex PCR. The study's processing was this. Nucleated cell counts per sample were estimated from amplification of reference gene primers within the assay. To quantify the absolute abundance of each unique TCRbeta CDR3 rearrangement, sequence reads were collapsed and filtered. For each sample, productive Simpson clonality was calculated by taking the square root of Simpson's diversity index across productive rearrangements. TCRdb's version of the immuneACCESS table is confined to in-frame rearrangements and falls short of the full clone set. An unresolved V gene accounts for under half of the shortfall where checked; the remainder is of unknown origin. The DNA gave D and trimming, while V, J and clone size come from that table. The sample table contains about 89,000 clones; only one count was recorded for 72% of them. The ten largest clonotypes hold around an eighth of the sample.

The CDR3 has 15 amino acids, counting the end cysteine and phenylalanine. Only CDR3 DNA remains: 45 bases, in frame from the first base. For this chain, trimming is 6 bases at the V end and 0 bases at the J end, and the number of junction bases without a gene match is 4. The germline V gene provides CDR1 SGHTA and CDR2 FQGTGA. For this clone: What antigen it recognizes has not been identified. One base away there is no much larger clone; base qualities are not given.

Collaborating institutions collected whole blood in K2EDTA tubes following their own protocols. For TCRbeta analysis, collaborators shipped samples in one of three forms: frozen whole blood, isolated PBMCs, or DNA extracted from either of those sample types. The receptor was derived from a woman older than 75 with acute or convalescent COVID-19. The chain was built from TRBV7-3 and TRBJ2-1, with 8 bases in between that match TRBD1. The material sequenced was peripheral blood. CDR3 reads: CASSYGQGSYNEQFF. The DNA sequence is given as TGTGCCAGCAGTTACGGACAGGGCTCCTACAATGAGCAGTTCTTC. The variable domain in full, with residues beyond the CDR3 obtained from the reference TRBV7-3 and TRBJ2-1 genes, is GAGVSQTPSNKVTEKGKYVELRCDPISGHTALYWYRQSLGQGPEFLIYFQGTGAADDSGLPNDRFFAVRPEGSVSTLKIQRTERGDSAVYLCASSYGQGSYNEQFFGPGTRLTVL.